Presented here are 31 T cell receptor beta chains from one specimen sequenced in a study of T-cell reconstitution after alpha-beta-depleted transplantation in children. The authors prepared the TCRbeta library with unique molecular identifiers. TCRdb re-derived calls from the PCR reads in MiXCR, one entry per CDR3 protein. The repertoire holds 400,000 to 500,000 distinct CDR3 sequences, with 11% as singletons. Sequences were derived from PBMCs from the stem cell graft donor, sampled from the stem cell graft. The receptors stem from a human donor who donated a stem cell graft to a child with acute myeloid leukemia.

This chain uses TRBV20-1 with TRBJ2-1; D is possibly TRBD1 or TRBD2 (6 bases each). V shed 6 bases and J shed 1 base, with 16 bases lying between them. Germline-derived CDR1 and CDR2 are DFQATT and SNEGSKA (reference sequence). The CDR3 covers 15 residues. The CDR3 loop reads CSAPKGGQSYNEQFF. CDR3 DNA sequence: TGCAGTGCACCGAAAGGGGGGCAATCCTACAATGAGCAGTTCTTC.

V gene TRBV7-3 combines with J gene TRBJ2-3; tentatively, D is TRBD2 (6 bases). Germline V CDR1 and CDR2: SGHTA, FQGTGA. V was shortened by 5 bases and J by 2 bases, with 14 bases between the two germline ends. This CDR3 is 15 amino acids long. CDR3 DNA: TGTGCCAGCAGCCGCCTCGGAGGGATCACAGATACGCAGTATTTT. It is translated as CASSRLGGITDTQYF.

This clonotype was seen a few times. The chain combines TRBV20-1 with TRBJ2-1; either TRBD1 or TRBD2 may supply D (5 bases each). The V gene lost 6 bases and the J gene lost 7 bases, with 16 bases spanning the gap. Germline V gene data show CDR1 as DFQATT and CDR2 as SNEGSKA (reference sequence). This CDR3 has 13 amino acids. Here the CDR3 reads CSAGDRMWNEQFF. The CDR3 DNA sequence: TGCAGTGCGGGGGATCGGATGTGGAATGAGCAGTTCTTC.

The genes are TRBV5-5 and TRBJ2-2; D perhaps matches TRBD2 (5 bases). The CDR3 is made up of 13 amino acids. Trimming took off 2 bases at V and 5 bases at J, with 7 bases between the two ends. Germline V lookup: CDR1 SGHKS, CDR2 YYEKEE (reference sequence). This CDR3 is CASSFGLTGELFF. The DNA for the CDR3 is TGTGCCAGCAGCTTCGGACTGACCGGGGAGCTGTTTTTT.

The sample holds a few counts of this clonotype. The J gene is TRBJ2-1, the V gene TRBV27; 13 bases line up with TRBD2. Germline CDR1 reads MNHEY; CDR2 reads SMNVEV (reference sequence). V lost 5 bases, J lost 8 bases, and 15 bases stayed unmatched. The CDR3 has 18 amino acids. CDR3 sequence (DNA): TGTGCCAGCAGTGCAAGCCCATTACTAGCGGGGGGGCTCGATGAGCAGTTCTTC. Its translation is CASSASPLLAGGLDEQFF.

The chain carries TRBV4-1 and TRBJ1-4; perhaps TRBD1 as D (5 bases). Trimming left V 4 bases short and J 8 bases short, with 14 bases between. This CDR3 region has 14 residues. Germline CDR1 and CDR2: MGHRA and YSYEKL. The CDR3 DNA reads TGCGCCAGCAGCCTCGGGACCCTTGGAGAAAAACTGTTTTTT. The encoded protein is CASSLGTLGEKLFF.

In its sample, this clonotype was seen a few times. The rearrangement links TRBV20-1 to TRBJ2-5; a weak D match, TRBD1 (6 bases). The CDR3 extends over 15 amino acids. The V end lost 0 bases, the J end lost 1 base, and 12 bases lay between the germline ends. Germline V gene lookup returns CDR1 DFQATT and CDR2 SNEGSKA (reference sequence). The CDR3 DNA reads TGCAGTGCTAGAGATGCAGCGGACAGCCAAGAGACCCAGTACTTC. Encoded protein: CSARDAADSQETQYF.

V is TRBV7-8 and J is TRBJ2-1; D unclear. CDR3 length: 15 residues. The germline V gene has CDR1 SGHVS and CDR2 FQNEAQ. Trimming pared 1 base from V and 2 bases from J, leaving 9 bases between. The CDR3 DNA sequence: TGTGCCAGCAGCTTAGTTCAGGTTACCTACAATGAGCAGTTCTTC. It yields the protein CASSLVQVTYNEQFF.

A few counts support this clonotype. The V gene is TRBV20-1, the J gene TRBJ2-3, with D uncertain. The CDR3 runs 13 residues. CDR1 DFQATT and CDR2 SNEGSKA come from the germline V gene (reference sequence). Trimming took 0 bases from V and 3 from J, leaving 7 bases between them. The CDR3 sequence is CSARDLPTDTQYF. The DNA for the CDR3 is TGCAGTGCTAGAGATTTGCCAACAGATACGCAGTATTTT.

This clonotype was detected only a few times. V gene TRBV11-2 combines with J gene TRBJ2-5; D might be TRBD2 (5 bases). This CDR3 is 16 amino acids long. The germline CDR1 and CDR2 sequences are SGHAT and FQNNGV. With 5 bases removed from V and 6 bases from J, the gap between germline ends came to 22 bases. Here the CDR3 reads CASSPRRIAGVKTQYF. The CDR3 nucleotides read TGTGCCAGCAGCCCCCGGCGTATTGCGGGCGTAAAGACCCAGTACTTC.

The chain couples TRBV5-1 to TRBJ2-5; TRBD2 agrees at 7 bases. V shed 3 bases, J shed 2 bases, and the junction held 4 bases outside the gene matches. From germline, CDR1 is SGHRS and CDR2 YFSETQ. The CDR3 has 14 amino acids. This CDR3 reads CASSSFSGQETQYF. Written as DNA, the CDR3 is TGCGCCAGCAGCTCTTTTAGCGGGCAAGAGACCCAGTACTTC.

This clonotype turned up a few times. The chain carries TRBV5-8 and TRBJ1-2; D is unclear. The CDR3 loop spans 15 amino acids. The germline V and J ends were trimmed by 1 base and 4 bases, with 14 bases remaining between them. Per the germline V gene, CDR1 is SGHTS and CDR2 is YDEGEE. The CDR3 region has the DNA TGTGCCAGCAGCTTGCAGACCACCGGTGTCTATGGCTACACCTTC. This codes for CASSLQTTGVYGYTF.

This clonotype was counted ten times or more. The chain employs TRBV24-1 and TRBJ2-1; 12 bases fit TRBD2. Germline values: CDR1 KGHDR, CDR2 SFDVKD. The J segment lost 3 bases and the V segment lost 3 bases, leaving 2 bases of the junction unmatched. The CDR3 is 16 amino acids. This CDR3 is CATSDGGLAGYNEQFF. The CDR3 nucleotides read TGTGCCACCAGTGATGGGGGACTAGCGGGCTACAATGAGCAGTTCTTC.

The V gene is TRBV30, the J gene TRBJ2-4; D is perhaps TRBD2 (5 bases). Trimming cost V 0 bases and J 2 bases, with 17 bases left between them. The CDR3 contains 17 residues. Germline CDR1 is GTSNPN and CDR2 is SVGIG (reference sequence). The DNA for the CDR3 is TGTGCCTGGAGTGTACCTCCCCCGTCGGGAACCAAAAACATTCAGTACTTC. Its translation: CAWSVPPPSGTKNIQYF.

The chain employs TRBV7-9 and TRBJ2-5, with 7 nucleotides matching TRBD2. The CDR3 has 15 amino acids. Germline CDR1 SEHNR, CDR2 FQNEAQ (reference sequence). The V gene end was trimmed by 4 bases and the J gene end by 7 bases; junction bases not matched to a gene: 12. This CDR3 is CASSWPGRGGLTQYF. The CDR3 region has the DNA TGTGCCAGCAGCTGGCCAGGGCGCGGGGGACTGACCCAGTACTTC.

The chain is built from TRBV5-1 and TRBJ2-5; D ambiguous. CDR1 is SGHRS and CDR2 is YFSETQ in the germline V gene. V gave up 5 bases and J gave up 1 base, with 18 bases separating them. The CDR3 is made up of 16 amino acids. CDR3 loop: CASSSADTSLQETQYF. Here the CDR3 DNA reads TGCGCCAGCAGTTCTGCCGATACATCACTCCAAGAGACCCAGTACTTC.

V is TRBV25-1 and J is TRBJ2-1; tentatively, D is TRBD1 or TRBD2 (6 bases each). Germline V lookup: CDR1 MGHDK, CDR2 SYGVNS. The CDR3 is 17 amino acids. Trimming pared 5 bases from V and 5 bases from J, leaving 22 bases between. The DNA of the CDR3 is TGTGCCAGCAGTCAAGGGGTCGGGGGCGGACACAACAATGAGCAGTTCTTC. This gives the protein CASSQGVGGGHNNEQFF.

The rearrangement joins TRBV2 to TRBJ2-7; D is perhaps TRBD1 (5 bases). With 9 bases removed from V and 2 bases from J, the gap between germline ends came to 17 bases. The germline gives CDR1 SNHLY, CDR2 FYNNEI. The CDR3 spans 14 residues. Here the CDR3 reads CASTPGPGTYEQYF. The CDR3 DNA follows: TGTGCCAGTACCCCCGGACCAGGGACCTACGAGCAGTACTTC.

The chain uses TRBV5-1 and TRBJ1-5; 9 nucleotides match TRBD1. Trimming at V came to 4 bases and at J to 2 bases, leaving 7 bases not matched to a gene. The CDR3 sequence is 16 residues long. Germline V gene sequence: CDR1 SGHRS, CDR2 YFSETQ. CDR3 nucleotides: TGCGCCAGCAGCCCCGGACAGGGGAAAGGCAATCAGCCCCAGCATTTT. Amino acids: CASSPGQGKGNQPQHF. Filled out from reference TRBV5-1 and TRBJ1-5, the complete variable domain reads KAGVTQTPRYLIKTRGQQVTLSCSPISGHRSVSWYQQTPGQGLQFLFEYFSETQRNKGNFPGRFSGRQFSNSRSEMNVSTLELGDSALYLCASSPGQGKGNQPQHFGDGTRLSIL.

The CDR3 nucleotides read TGTGCCAGCAGTCCCCCCGGGTCCAGCATCTATGGCTACACCTTC. The encoded protein is CASSPPGSSIYGYTF. This chain links TRBV7-9 with TRBJ1-2; D ambiguous. The CDR3 runs to 15 residues. From germline, CDR1 is SEHNR and CDR2 FQNEAQ (reference sequence). The ends were cut back, 6 bases at V and 4 bases at J, with 18 bases in the middle.

This clonotype was observed at least ten times. V gene TRBV12-3 or TRBV12-4 combines with J gene TRBJ1-3; possibly TRBD1 for D (5 bases). The length of the CDR3 is 13 residues. The ends were cut back, 6 bases at V and 2 bases at J, with 8 bases in the middle. Written as DNA, the CDR3 is TGTGCCAGCAGGGGGACGGCTGGAAACACCATATATTTT. Protein: CASRGTAGNTIYF.

The V call is TRBV5-6, the J call TRBJ2-1; 7 bases agree with TRBD2. The length of the CDR3 is 15 residues. Losses at the gene ends were 4 bases for V and 9 bases for J; bases not matched to a gene: 13. Germline CDR1 reads SGHDT; CDR2 reads YYEEEE. CDR3 amino acids: CASSAGTKWVGEQFF. CDR3 bases: TGTGCCAGCAGCGCCGGGACTAAATGGGTCGGTGAGCAGTTCTTC. Full variable domain (remainder filled in from reference TRBV5-6 and TRBJ2-1): DAGVTQSPTHLIKTRGQQVTLRCSPKSGHDTVSWYQQALGQGPQFIFQYYEEEERQRGNFPDRFSGHQFPNYSSELNVNALLLGDSALYLCASSAGTKWVGEQFFGPGTRLTVL.

This clonotype occurred a few times. The chain uses TRBV7-9 and TRBJ1-2; D is ambiguous. Per germline, CDR1 SEHNR and CDR2 FQNEAQ (reference sequence). The CDR3 is made up of 14 amino acids. Deletions cut 1 base from V and 0 bases from J, with 6 bases between. Here the CDR3 reads CASSLGASNYGYTF. In nucleotides, the CDR3 is TGTGCCAGCAGCTTAGGGGCCTCTAACTATGGCTACACCTTC.

The rearrangement links TRBV27 to TRBJ2-2, with D perhaps TRBD1 (6 bases). Germline-derived CDR1 and CDR2 are MNHEY and SMNVEV (reference sequence). This CDR3 spans 16 amino acids. The germline V and J ends were trimmed by 7 bases and 1 base, with 16 bases remaining between them. Written as DNA, the CDR3 is TGTGCCAGCACCGATTTCCCGGGACAGAACACCGGGGAGCTGTTTTTT. This codes for CASTDFPGQNTGELFF.

The CDR3 here is CASSAWEKVEAFF. For the CDR3, the DNA is TGTGCCAGCAGCGCGTGGGAAAAGGTTGAAGCTTTCTTT. The chain combines TRBV7-2 with TRBJ1-1, with D uncertain. Per germline, CDR1 SGHTA and CDR2 FQGNSA. The CDR3 extends over 13 amino acids. The germline V and J ends were trimmed by 5 bases and 7 bases, with 14 bases remaining between them.

The CDR3 sequence is CASSFSRQGWSEQFF. In nucleotides, the CDR3 is TGTGCCAGCAGTTTTAGTAGACAGGGGTGGAGTGAGCAGTTCTTC. This chain links TRBV12-3 or TRBV12-4 with TRBJ2-1, with 8 positions matching TRBD1. The CDR3 loop spans 15 amino acids. With V trimmed by 3 bases and J by 9 bases, 10 bases remained unmatched.

This clonotype has at least ten counts. The chain has TRBV10-3 and TRBJ1-1; D is undetermined. Trimming removed 7 bases from V and 1 base from J, with 19 bases in between. The CDR3 has 16 amino acids. Germline V gene data show CDR1 as ENHRY and CDR2 as SYGVKD. CDR3 sequence (DNA): TGTGCCATCAATGATCCCCAAAGGGCGCCGAACACTGAAGCTTTCTTT. It codes for CAINDPQRAPNTEAFF.

At least ten counts were recorded for this clonotype. The CDR3 spells CAIGESRGFTDTQYF. As DNA, the CDR3 is TGTGCCATCGGCGAGTCGAGAGGCTTCACAGATACGCAGTATTTT. The V and J genes are TRBV10-3 and TRBJ2-3; D gene ambiguous. Germline V gives CDR1 ENHRY, CDR2 SYGVKD. Trimming removed 8 bases from V and 2 bases from J, with 17 bases in between. CDR3 size: 15 residues.

This clonotype appeared a few times. This chain uses TRBV20-1 with TRBJ2-1; no clear D. This CDR3 is built from 12 residues. Germline CDR1 DFQATT, CDR2 SNEGSKA (reference sequence). V was trimmed by 0 bases and J by 7 bases, leaving 7 bases between them. The CDR3 region has the DNA TGCAGTGCTAGAGAGGTCGGGAATGAGCAGTTCTTC. Its protein is CSAREVGNEQFF.

This clonotype appeared a few times. The rearrangement links TRBV7-8 to TRBJ2-2; TRBD1 matches at 7 bases. CDR1 and CDR2 from the germline V gene are SGHVS and FQNEAQ. CDR3 length equals 16 residues. The V segment lost 3 bases and the J segment 2 bases; nucleotides outside the gene matches: 6. The DNA of the CDR3 is TGTGCCAGCAGCTTTAGGACAGGATACAACACCGGGGAGCTGTTTTTT. Translating gives CASSFRTGYNTGELFF.

This clonotype was picked up many times. CDR3 sequence (DNA): TGTGCCAGCAGCTTGGAACCACAGGGGCTCCAGCCCCAGCATTTT. Residues: CASSLEPQGLQPQHF. This chain uses TRBV5-5 with TRBJ1-5; 7 bases match TRBD1. The CDR3 runs to 15 residues. V dropped 0 bases and J dropped 7; count of bases not matched to a gene: 7. Germline CDR1 is SGHKS and CDR2 is YYEKEE (reference sequence).